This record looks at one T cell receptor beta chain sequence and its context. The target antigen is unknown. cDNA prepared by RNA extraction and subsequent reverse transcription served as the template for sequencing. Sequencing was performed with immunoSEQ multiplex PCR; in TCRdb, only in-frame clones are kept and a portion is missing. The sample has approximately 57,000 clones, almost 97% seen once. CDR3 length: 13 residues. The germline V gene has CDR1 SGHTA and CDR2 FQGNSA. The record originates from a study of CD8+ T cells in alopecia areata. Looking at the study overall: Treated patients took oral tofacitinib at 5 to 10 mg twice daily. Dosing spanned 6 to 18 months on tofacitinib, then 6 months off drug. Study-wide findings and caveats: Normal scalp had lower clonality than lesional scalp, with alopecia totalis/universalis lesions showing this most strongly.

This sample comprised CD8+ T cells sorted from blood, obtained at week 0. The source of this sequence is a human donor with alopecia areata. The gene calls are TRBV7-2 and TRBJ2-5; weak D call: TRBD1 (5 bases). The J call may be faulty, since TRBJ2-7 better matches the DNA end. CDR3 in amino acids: CASSPSGFYEQYF. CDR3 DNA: TGTGCCAGCAGCCCTTCAGGGTTCTACGAGCAGTACTTC.